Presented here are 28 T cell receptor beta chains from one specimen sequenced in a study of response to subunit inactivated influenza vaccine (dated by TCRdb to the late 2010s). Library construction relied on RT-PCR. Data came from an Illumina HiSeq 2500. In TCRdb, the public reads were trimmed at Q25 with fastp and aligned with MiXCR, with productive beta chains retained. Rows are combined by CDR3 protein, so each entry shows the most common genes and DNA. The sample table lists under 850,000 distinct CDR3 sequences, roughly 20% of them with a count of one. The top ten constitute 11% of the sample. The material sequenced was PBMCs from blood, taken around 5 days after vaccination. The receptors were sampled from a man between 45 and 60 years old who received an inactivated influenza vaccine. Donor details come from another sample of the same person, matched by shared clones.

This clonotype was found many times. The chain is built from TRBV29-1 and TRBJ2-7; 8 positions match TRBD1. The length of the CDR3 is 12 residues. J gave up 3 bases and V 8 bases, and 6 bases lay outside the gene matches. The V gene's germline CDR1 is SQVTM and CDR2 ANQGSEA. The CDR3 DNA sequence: TGCAGCTGCCGGGACAGGAGCTACGAGCAGTACTTC. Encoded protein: CSCRDRSYEQYF.

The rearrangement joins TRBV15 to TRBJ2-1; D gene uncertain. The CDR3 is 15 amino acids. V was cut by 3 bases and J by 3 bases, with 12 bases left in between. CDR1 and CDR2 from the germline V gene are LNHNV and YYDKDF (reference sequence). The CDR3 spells CATSRSTALYNEQFF. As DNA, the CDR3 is TGTGCCACCAGCAGGAGCACAGCCCTCTACAATGAGCAGTTCTTC.

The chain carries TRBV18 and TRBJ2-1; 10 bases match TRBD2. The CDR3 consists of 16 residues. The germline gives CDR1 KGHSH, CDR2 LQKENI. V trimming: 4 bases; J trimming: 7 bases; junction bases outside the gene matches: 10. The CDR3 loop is CASSRSSGSVANEQFF. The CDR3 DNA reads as TGTGCCAGCTCACGCTCTAGCGGGAGTGTCGCGAATGAGCAGTTCTTC.

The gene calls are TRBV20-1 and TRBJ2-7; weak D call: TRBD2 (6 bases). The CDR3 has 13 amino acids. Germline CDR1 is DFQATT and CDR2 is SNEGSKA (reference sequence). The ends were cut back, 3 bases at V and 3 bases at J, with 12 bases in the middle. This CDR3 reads CSASWGVYYEQYF. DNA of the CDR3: TGCAGTGCTAGTTGGGGGGTTTACTACGAGCAGTACTTC.

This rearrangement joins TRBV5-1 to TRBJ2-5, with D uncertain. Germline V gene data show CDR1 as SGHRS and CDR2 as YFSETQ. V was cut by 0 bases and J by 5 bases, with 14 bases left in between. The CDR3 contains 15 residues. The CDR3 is CASSLAQPARETQYF. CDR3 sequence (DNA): TGCGCCAGCAGCTTGGCTCAGCCCGCTCGGGAGACCCAGTACTTC.

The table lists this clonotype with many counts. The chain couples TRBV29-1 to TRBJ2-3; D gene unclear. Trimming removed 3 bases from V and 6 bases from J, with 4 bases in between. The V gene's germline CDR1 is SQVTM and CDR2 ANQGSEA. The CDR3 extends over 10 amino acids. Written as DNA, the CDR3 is TGCAGCGTTGATCTGGATACGCAGTATTTT. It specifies CSVDLDTQYF.

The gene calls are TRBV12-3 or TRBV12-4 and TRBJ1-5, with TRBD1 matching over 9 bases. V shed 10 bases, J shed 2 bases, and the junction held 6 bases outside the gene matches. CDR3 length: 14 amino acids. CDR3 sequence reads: CATATGGGNQPQHF. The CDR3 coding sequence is TGTGCCACTGCGACAGGGGGAGGCAATCAGCCCCAGCATTTT.

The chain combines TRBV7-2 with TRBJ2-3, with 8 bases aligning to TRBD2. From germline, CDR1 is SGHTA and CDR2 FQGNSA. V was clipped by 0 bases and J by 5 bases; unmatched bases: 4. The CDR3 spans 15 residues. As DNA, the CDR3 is TGTGCCAGCAGCTTAGCCGCGGGGGGTCTAGATACGCAGTATTTT. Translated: CASSLAAGGLDTQYF. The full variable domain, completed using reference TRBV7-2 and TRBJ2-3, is GAGVSQSPSNKVTEKGKDVELRCDPISGHTALYWYRQSLGQGLEFLIYFQGNSAPDKSGLPSDRFSAERTGGSVSTLTIQRTQQEDSAVYLCASSLAAGGLDTQYFGPGTRLTVL.

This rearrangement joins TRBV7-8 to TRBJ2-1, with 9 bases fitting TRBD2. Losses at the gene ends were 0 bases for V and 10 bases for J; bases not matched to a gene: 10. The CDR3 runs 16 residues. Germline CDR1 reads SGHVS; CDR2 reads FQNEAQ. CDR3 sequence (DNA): TGTGCCAGCAGCTTAGCTAGCGGGGGCCTCTCTGGAGAGCAGTTCTTC. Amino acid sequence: CASSLASGGLSGEQFF.

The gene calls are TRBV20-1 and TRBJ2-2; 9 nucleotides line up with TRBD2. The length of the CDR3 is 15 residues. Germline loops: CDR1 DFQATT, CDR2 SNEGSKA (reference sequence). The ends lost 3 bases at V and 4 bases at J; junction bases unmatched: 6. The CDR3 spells CSARFQAGGTGELFF. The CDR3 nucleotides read TGCAGTGCTAGGTTCCAAGCGGGAGGCACCGGGGAGCTGTTTTTT.

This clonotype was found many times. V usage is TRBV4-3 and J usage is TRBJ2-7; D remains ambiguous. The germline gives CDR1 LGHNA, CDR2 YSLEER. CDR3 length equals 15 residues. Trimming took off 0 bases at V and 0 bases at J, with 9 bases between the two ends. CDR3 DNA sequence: TGCGCCAGCAGCCAAGACATCACAAGCTCCTACGAGCAGTACTTC. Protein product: CASSQDITSSYEQYF.

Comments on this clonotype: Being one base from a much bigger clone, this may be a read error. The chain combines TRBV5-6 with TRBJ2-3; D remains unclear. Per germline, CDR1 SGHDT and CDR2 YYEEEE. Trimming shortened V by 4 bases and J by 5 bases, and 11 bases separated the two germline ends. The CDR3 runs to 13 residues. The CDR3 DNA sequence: TGTGCCAGCAGCCGTCACATGCGAGATACGCAGTATTTT. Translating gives CASSRHMRDTQYF.

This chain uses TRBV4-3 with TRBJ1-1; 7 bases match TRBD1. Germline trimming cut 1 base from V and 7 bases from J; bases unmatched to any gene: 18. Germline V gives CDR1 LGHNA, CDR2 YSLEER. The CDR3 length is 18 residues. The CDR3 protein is CASSQVHHPAGTAFEAFF. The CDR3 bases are TGCGCCAGCAGCCAAGTCCACCATCCGGCTGGGACAGCGTTTGAAGCTTTCTTT.

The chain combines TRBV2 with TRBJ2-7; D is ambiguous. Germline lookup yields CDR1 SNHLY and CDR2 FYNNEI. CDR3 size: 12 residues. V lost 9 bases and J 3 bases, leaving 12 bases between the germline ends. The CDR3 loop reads CARGYESYEQYF. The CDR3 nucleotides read TGTGCCAGGGGGTATGAGAGCTACGAGCAGTACTTC.

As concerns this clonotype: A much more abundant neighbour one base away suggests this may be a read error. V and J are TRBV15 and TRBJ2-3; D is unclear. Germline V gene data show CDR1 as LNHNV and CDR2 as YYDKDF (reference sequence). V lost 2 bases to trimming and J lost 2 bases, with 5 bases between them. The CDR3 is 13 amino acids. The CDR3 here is CATSRTSTDTQYF. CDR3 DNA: TGTGCCACCAGCAGAACCTCCACAGATACGCAGTATTTT.

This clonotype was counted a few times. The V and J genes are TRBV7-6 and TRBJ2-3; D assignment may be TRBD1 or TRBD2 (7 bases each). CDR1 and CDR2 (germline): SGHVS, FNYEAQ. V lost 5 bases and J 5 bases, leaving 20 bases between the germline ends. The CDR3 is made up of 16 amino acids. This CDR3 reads CASSPGRAGGGDTQYF. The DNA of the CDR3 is TGTGCCAGCAGCCCAGGACGCGCAGGGGGGGGAGATACGCAGTATTTT.

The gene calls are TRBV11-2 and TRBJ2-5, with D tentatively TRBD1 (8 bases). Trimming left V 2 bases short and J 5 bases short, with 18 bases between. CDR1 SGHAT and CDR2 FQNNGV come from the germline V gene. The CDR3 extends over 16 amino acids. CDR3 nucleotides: TGTGCCAGCAGCTTAAAGGCCTACAGGGGGGGGGAGACCCAGTACTTC. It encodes CASSLKAYRGGETQYF.

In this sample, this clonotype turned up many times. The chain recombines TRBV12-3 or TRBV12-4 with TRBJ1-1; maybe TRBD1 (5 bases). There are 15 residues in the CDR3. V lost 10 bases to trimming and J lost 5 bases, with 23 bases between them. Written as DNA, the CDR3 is TGTGCCACCAAGATGGTGGGGGGAGGTGTAACTGAAGCTTTCTTT. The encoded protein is CATKMVGGGVTEAFF.

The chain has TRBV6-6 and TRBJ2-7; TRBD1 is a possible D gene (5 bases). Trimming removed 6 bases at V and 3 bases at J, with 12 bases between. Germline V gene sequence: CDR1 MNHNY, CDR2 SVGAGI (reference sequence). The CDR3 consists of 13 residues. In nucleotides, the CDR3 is TGTGCCAGCAGAATCGGTAGGGGCTACGAGCAGTACTTC. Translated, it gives CASRIGRGYEQYF.

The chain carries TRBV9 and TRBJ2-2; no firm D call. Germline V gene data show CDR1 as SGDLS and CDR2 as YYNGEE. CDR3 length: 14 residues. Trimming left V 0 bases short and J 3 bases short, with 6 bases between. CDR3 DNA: TGTGCCAGCAGCGTAGCGGTACACACCGGGGAGCTGTTTTTT. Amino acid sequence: CASSVAVHTGELFF.

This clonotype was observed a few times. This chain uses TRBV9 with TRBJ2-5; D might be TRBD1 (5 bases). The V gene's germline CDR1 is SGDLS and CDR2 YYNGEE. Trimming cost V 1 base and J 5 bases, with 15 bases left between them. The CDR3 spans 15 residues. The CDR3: CASSVITGAPETQYF. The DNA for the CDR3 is TGTGCCAGCAGCGTAATCACAGGCGCCCCGGAGACCCAGTACTTC.

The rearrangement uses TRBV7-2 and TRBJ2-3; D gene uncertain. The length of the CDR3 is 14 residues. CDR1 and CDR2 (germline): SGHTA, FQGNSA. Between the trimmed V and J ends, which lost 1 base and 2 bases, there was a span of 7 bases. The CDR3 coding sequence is TGTGCCAGCAGCTTAGTCGACCACACAGATACGCAGTATTTT. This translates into CASSLVDHTDTQYF.

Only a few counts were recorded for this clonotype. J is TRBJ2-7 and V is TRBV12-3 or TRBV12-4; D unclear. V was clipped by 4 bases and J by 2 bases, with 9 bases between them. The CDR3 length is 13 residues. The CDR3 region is CASSSSDTYEQYF. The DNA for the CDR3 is TGTGCCAGCAGTTCCTCGGATACCTACGAGCAGTACTTC.

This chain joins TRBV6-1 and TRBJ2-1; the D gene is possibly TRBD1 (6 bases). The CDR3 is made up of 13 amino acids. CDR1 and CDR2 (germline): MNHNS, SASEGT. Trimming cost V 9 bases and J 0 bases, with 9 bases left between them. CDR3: CASRQVSYNEQFF. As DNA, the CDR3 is TGTGCCAGTCGACAGGTCTCCTACAATGAGCAGTTCTTC.

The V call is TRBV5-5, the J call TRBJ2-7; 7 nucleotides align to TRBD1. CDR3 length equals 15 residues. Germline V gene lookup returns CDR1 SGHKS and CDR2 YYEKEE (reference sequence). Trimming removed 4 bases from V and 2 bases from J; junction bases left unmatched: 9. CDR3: CASSPYGDSTYEQYF. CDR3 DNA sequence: TGTGCCAGCAGCCCATATGGGGACAGTACCTACGAGCAGTACTTC.

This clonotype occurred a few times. The CDR3 reads CASRGTGHTQYF. As DNA, the CDR3 is TGTGCCAGCAGGGGGACAGGTCATACGCAGTATTTT. This chain links TRBV12-3 or TRBV12-4 with TRBJ2-3; 8 nucleotides match TRBD1. This CDR3 is 12 amino acids long. Germline trimming cut 6 bases from V and 7 bases from J; bases unmatched to any gene: 3.

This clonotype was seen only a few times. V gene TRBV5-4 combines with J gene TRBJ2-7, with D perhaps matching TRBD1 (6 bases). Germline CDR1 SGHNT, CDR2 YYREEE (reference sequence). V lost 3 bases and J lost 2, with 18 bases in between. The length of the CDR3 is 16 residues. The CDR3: CASSSDPGQGTYEQYF. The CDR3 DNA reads TGTGCCAGCAGCTCAGACCCCGGGCAGGGGACCTACGAGCAGTACTTC.

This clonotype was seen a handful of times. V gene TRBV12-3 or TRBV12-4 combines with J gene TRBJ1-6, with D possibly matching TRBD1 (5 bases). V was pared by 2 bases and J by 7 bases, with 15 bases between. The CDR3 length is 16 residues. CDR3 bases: TGTGCCAGCAGTTTATCGGGCAGGGCCTTGAATTCACCCCTCCACTTT. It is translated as CASSLSGRALNSPLHF.